Listed below are T cell receptor beta chains from one sample, sequenced in a study of cytomegalovirus exposure and HLA in healthy donors. Some clones are missing from TCRdb's copy, which holds only in-frame ones; the method was immunoSEQ multiplex PCR. Of some 150,000 clones listed, less than 90% are singletons. The sample taken for sequencing was PBMCs. Receptors originate from a woman aged 50 to 65 in good health and CMV-seropositive. Each CDR3 is given without its conserved first and last residue. Fields, in order: J gene, V gene, CDR3 protein.

>TRBJ2-1|TRBV15
ATSREISSGGYNEQF
>TRBJ2-7|TRBV28
ASSGWTGLSYEQY
>TRBJ1-2|TRBV11-2
ASSFLQGAEGYT
>TRBJ2-5|TRBV5-1
ASSLEGGFMETQY
>TRBJ1-1|TRBV7-2
ANTGQSNTEAF
>TRBJ1-1|TRBV6-5
ASSSTSTGWNTEAF
>TRBJ2-7|TRBV2
ASKERGGYEQY
>TRBJ1-1|TRBV5-1
ASSLTNNRVTEAF
>TRBJ2-1|TRBV5-1
ASSSLGSVSGGPRTYNEQF
>TRBJ2-4|TRBV6-6
ASSYGGPGDIQY
>TRBJ1-4|TRBV25-1
ASSEINEKLF
>TRBJ2-1|TRBV27
ASRIASGQYNEQF
>TRBJ1-4|TRBV4-1
ASNEGPRINEKLF
>TRBJ1-4|TRBV19
ASSPSGETNEKLF
>TRBJ2-3|TRBV6-4
ASSLTGEDTQY
>TRBJ1-2|TRBV25-1
ASTGAYGYT
>TRBJ2-3|TRBV5-4
ASSESSGTDTQY
>TRBJ2-1|TRBV28
ASTPRGRLNEQF
>TRBJ2-7|TRBV19
ASSIDFSGTRSYEQY
>NA|TRBV5-8
ASSLGRGRSYEQY
>TRBJ2-3|TRBV5-4
ASSRGPGTSGKTDTQY
>TRBJ1-4|TRBV5-6
ASSLGRGVGEKLF
>TRBJ1-3|TRBV19
ASTEFEGTGNTIY
>TRBJ2-1|TRBV5-4
ASSLELAGAEEQF
>TRBJ2-2|TRBV19
ASSIGGQGARTGELF
>TRBJ2-1|TRBV7-3
ASSLRISGNNEQF
>TRBJ2-5|TRBV5-5
ASSRDRGGWETQY
>TRBJ2-1|TRBV4-3
ASSQEAGRQF